One sample yielded the 8 T cell receptor beta chains listed below, sequenced in a study of T cells expressing NK-cell markers. TCRdb derives one entry per CDR3 protein from the 5' RACE reads, leaving out DNA. Its listing shows about 550,000 distinct CDR3 sequences. The sample was blood T cells: a sorted CD56 or NKG2C T cell subset, CD4+ or CD8+ T cells, or bulk PBMC T cells (not recorded which). Receptor source: a young man in good health.

The CDR3 spells CASSYSTGTGGPGANVLTF. The chain is built from TRBV6-2 or TRBV6-3 and TRBJ2-6; absent DNA, TCRdb's TRBD1 call cannot be checked. Per the germline V gene, CDR1 is MNHEY and CDR2 is SVGEGT. The CDR3 covers 19 residues.

The chain is built from TRBV24-1 and TRBJ2-3; the TCRdb D gene call, TRBD1, has no DNA to confirm it. The CDR3 is 16 amino acids. The germline V gene encodes CDR1 KGHDR and CDR2 SFDVKD. CDR3 sequence reads: CATSSPTDGGLDTQYF.

The chain couples TRBV9 to TRBJ2-1; there is no DNA to check the TCRdb D call of TRBD1. From germline, CDR1 is SGDLS and CDR2 YYNGEE. The CDR3 spans 17 residues. CDR3 region: CASSIPGLPHSYNEQFF.

The chain has TRBV18 and TRBJ2-2; the D call of TRBD2 rests on TCRdb alone, since no DNA is present to check it. Germline V gives CDR1 KGHSH, CDR2 LQKENI. The CDR3 length is 18 residues. CDR3 sequence reads: CASSPGLAGFLNTGELFF. Filled out from reference TRBV18 and TRBJ2-2, the complete variable domain reads NAGVMQNPRHLVRRRGQEARLRCSPMKGHSHVYWYRQLPEEGLKFMVYLQKENIIDESGMPKERFSAEFPKEGPSILRIQQVVRGDSAAYFCASSPGLAGFLNTGELFFGEGSRLTVL.

V is TRBV5-1 and J is TRBJ2-4. The germline CDR1 and CDR2 sequences are SGHRS and YFSETQ. The CDR3 is 11 residues long. CDR3 sequence: CASRSLGIQYF.

This sequence joins TRBV7-9 and TRBJ2-3; checking the TCRdb D call of TRBD1 is not possible without DNA. Germline V gene sequence: CDR1 SEHNR, CDR2 FQNEAQ (reference sequence). This CDR3 contains 14 residues. The CDR3 here is CASSPPKGADTQYF. Full variable domain (rest looked up from reference TRBV7-9 and TRBJ2-3): DTGVSQNPRHKITKRGQNVTFRCDPISEHNRLYWYRQTLGQGPEFLTYFQNEAQLEKSRLLSDRFSAERPKGSFSTLEIQRTEQGDSAMYLCASSPPKGADTQYFGPGTRLTVL.

The rearrangement joins TRBV10-2 to TRBJ1-2. The germline V gene has CDR1 WSHSY and CDR2 SAAADI. CDR3 length: 13 amino acids. CDR3: CASNPGTSYGYTF.

The chain couples TRBV12-3 or TRBV12-4 to TRBJ2-3; the D gene TCRdb calls, TRBD2, cannot be checked with no DNA. There are 15 residues in the CDR3. CDR3: CASISGRRWADTQYF.